This TCR beta chain appears in the sequencing data of a study of Graves' ophthalmopathy and Graves' hyperthyroidism. Notes on the study in general: Ophthalmopathy progression was predicted with about 67% sensitivity and roughly 72% specificity. In blood appeared most of the expanded thyroid clonotypes whose frequency exceeded 0.001.

Germline V gene lookup returns CDR1 SGHVS and CDR2 FQNEAQ. The CDR3 spans 15 residues. V was shortened by 6 bases and J by 4 bases, with 19 bases between the two germline ends. Stable hyperthyroidism meant no ophthalmopathy within 18 months of follow-up. New diagnoses, under 2 months' duration, and ages 18 to 65 characterized the hyperthyroidism patients. Transcripts of RNA were the source for amplifying TCR beta CDR3 regions. The library came from an HTBI-primed first-round RT-PCR and a second-round multiplex PCR. MiXCR, run by TCRdb on the multiplex PCR reads, gives a single entry per CDR3 protein. Of hundreds of thousands of distinct CDR3 sequences in the sample, roughly 20% were seen once. To note about this clonotype: The antigen is undetermined.

The chain uses TRBV7-8 and TRBJ2-7, with D maybe TRBD2 (6 bases). The material sequenced was peripheral blood. This TCR was recovered from a woman under 30 with stable Graves' hyperthyroidism. CDR3 DNA sequence: TGTGCCAGCAGTCCTTCCGGGGGTGTTTTTTACGAGCAGTACTTC. It translates to CASSPSGGVFYEQYF.